Sequencing of this T cell receptor beta chain was carried out in a study of vaccination and CD4 T cells after COVID-19 (dated by TCRdb to between 2021 and 2022). For the study in its entirety: In the convalescent cohort there were six males and four females, among whom were two Hispanic individuals, seven Caucasians, two Asians and one multiracial person. In 10 COVID-19 convalescent patients and 4 infection-naive healthy vaccine recipients, the spike-specific CD4+ TCR repertoire before mRNA vaccination was compared with the repertoire after mRNA vaccination. Participants got two doses of the Pfizer-BioNTech BNT162b2 vaccine (n=8) or two doses of the Moderna mRNA-1273 vaccine (n=2). Memory CD4+ T cell crossreactivity between SARS-CoV-2 and common cold coronavirus spike proteins was assessed at the TCR clonotype level in an earlier paper using these donors. Post-vaccine blood samples were obtained a median of roughly 75 days after the second vaccine dose, with a range of roughly 14 to 241 days. As controls, cultures received a CEFX viral epitope pool (the positive control), an HIV-1 Nef peptide pool (the negative control), or no peptide at all. Overlapping spike peptide pools from SARS-CoV-2 and from the common cold coronaviruses HCoV-NL63, HCoV-OC43 and HCoV-229E were used as culture stimuli. Post-COVID blood samples were collected from convalescent patients a median of around 100 days after diagnosis, with a range of roughly 35 to 170 days. What the work shows at the level of the full study, not this receptor alone: The median count of SARS-CoV-2-reactive clonotypes went up from 20 to 25 after infection to roughly 38 after vaccination, although the change was not significant. The number of convalescent patients in the study was relatively small, and the study did not examine early timepoints following natural infection. Among convalescent patients, a median approximately 88% of the SARS-CoV-2-reactive clones seen after vaccination appeared only after vaccination, which suggests priming specific to the vaccine. Of the vaccine-specific clones found in convalescent patients, nearly all (304 of 307) were mono-reactive for SARS-CoV-2 spike instead of being cross-reactive with common cold coronaviruses.

Comments on this clonotype: Its antigen is unknown. Base qualities are not provided; no much larger clone lies one nucleotide away.

The germline ends are 20 bases apart after V is trimmed by 6 bases and J by 2 bases. As encoded in the germline V gene (reference sequence), CDR1 is DFQATT while CDR2 is SNEGSKA. The CDR3 goes from the cysteine to the phenylalanine over 15 residues. The retained sequence is limited to the CDR3, 45 bases, with the frame set at the first base. Library preparation used PCR. TCR sequencing of DNA from cultured CD4+ T cells used the Oncomine TCR Beta short-read assay at the Johns Hopkins FTIC core. Genomic DNA was extracted from the cultured CD4+ T cells with the QIAamp micro DNA kit. The Oncomine TCR Beta libraries from cultured CD4+ T cells were pooled using unique dual indexes and then sequenced on an Illumina iSeq 100. In the authors' own workflow: Non-productive sequences were removed, and CDR3s not starting with C, not ending with F or W, or shorter than 7 amino acids were discarded. The MANAFEST web application was used to identify antigen-specific clonotypes by comparing peptide-stimulated wells against reference wells and other culture wells. To be called positive, a clone needed an FDR below 0.05, an odds ratio above 5, and a productive frequency above 0.1% in at least two of three replicate wells. A clonotype was classed as cross-reactive if the clonotype showed significant expansion both in SARS-CoV-2 spike wells and in at least one common cold coronavirus spike condition. CDR3 homology was assessed with Levenshtein distances (stringdist) and unrooted phylogenetic trees (ape) in R version 3.6.1. TCRdb trimmed the raw reads at Q25, called clones with MiXCR and kept productive beta chains. Each CDR3 protein gets just one entry, which takes the most common genes and DNA from the rows behind it. TCRdb's processing, not the authors', yielded these V and J calls. The table for this sample lists 10,000 or so distinct CDR3 sequences; 38% of them were counted only once. Roughly 15% of the sample belongs to the ten largest clones.

This sample's treatment or condition label indicates: roughly ten-day PBMC culture with coronavirus spike peptide pools or control peptides (ViraFEST assay). CD4+ T cells from unexposed donors were collected before the COVID-19 pandemic (2011-2018). To expand antigen-specific T cells with peptide pools and then pick out the expanded clonotypes through TCR sequencing, the study relied on the ViraFEST assay. PBMCs were cultured at two million per well in IMDM supplemented with 5% human AB serum and around 10 IU/ml IL-2, with about 9 ug/ml peptide pools added. Half of the culture medium was replaced with fresh IL-2-containing medium on days 3 and 7. After 9 to 11 days of culture, CD4+ T cells were isolated by negative selection with the EasySep CD4+ T cell isolation kit. Unexposed donor CD4+ T cells were tested for reactivity to SARS-CoV-2 S and N and four common cold coronavirus spike pools, as cell number allowed. Ficoll-Paque Plus gradient centrifugation was used to isolate PBMCs from whole blood, and the isolated PBMCs were then either used fresh or cryopreserved at -140C. Culture conditions were generally each tested in triplicate wells. The leukapheresis product for the unexposed donors was obtained through commercial purchase.

The sequence was collected from a human donor in good health. The rearrangement joined TRBV20-1 to TRBJ2-7, with TRBD2 tentatively as D gene (6 bases match). The source material was CD4+ T cells from blood, cultured in vitro. The nucleotides read TGCAGTGCGCCCTACCGGGACTTGCTACCCTACGAGCAGTACTTC. It codes for CSAPYRDLLPYEQYF.